These 20 T cell receptor beta chains were all obtained from the same sample, sequenced in a study of shared clonotypes between healthy human individuals. Naive-designated CD8 cells lacked CD45RO, were positively enriched for CCR7, and omitted terminally differentiated effector memory CD45RA+ cells. TCRdb's table, derived via immunoSEQ multiplex PCR, lists solely in-frame clones and lacks some. The sample lists over 2 million clones, less than 95% occurring once. Sequenced: naive CD8+ T cells sorted from blood. These receptors were taken from a man younger than 35 in good health.

V usage is TRBV28 and J usage is TRBJ2-2; tentative D call: TRBD1 (6 bases). The V and J ends lost 5 bases and 2 bases respectively, with 12 bases between them. CDR3 size: 15 residues. CDR1 MDHEN and CDR2 SYDVKM come from the germline V gene. CDR3 DNA sequence: TGTGCCAGCAGTCAACCGGGACAAAACACCGGGGAGCTGTTTTTT. This gives the protein CASSQPGQNTGELFF.

The chain uses TRBV11-2 and TRBJ2-3, with 9 bases matching TRBD1. Germline CDR1 reads SGHAT; CDR2 reads FQNNGV. J lost 5 bases, V lost 5 bases, and 8 bases had no gene match. This CDR3 has 15 amino acids. Here the CDR3 reads CASSDLQGAGDTQYF. The CDR3 bases are TGTGCCAGCAGCGACCTACAGGGGGCAGGAGATACGCAGTATTTT.

This clone was counted only a few times. The chain recombines TRBV4-3 with TRBJ1-2, with 9 bases matching TRBD1. V was clipped by 4 bases and J by 4 bases; unmatched bases: 4. This CDR3 is built from 14 residues. Germline CDR1 reads LGHNA; CDR2 reads YSLEER. CDR3 DNA sequence: TGCGCCAGCAGCCCCGGGACAGGGAGCTATGGCTACACCTTC. Amino acid sequence: CASSPGTGSYGYTF.

The sample holds one count of this clone. The J gene is TRBJ2-7, the V gene TRBV9; TRBD1 or TRBD2 may be the D gene (5 bases each). V lost 0 bases and J lost 2, with 12 bases in between. The CDR3 runs to 15 residues. Germline V gene sequence: CDR1 SGDLS, CDR2 YYNGEE. This CDR3 is CASSVDRDQTYEQYF. CDR3 in DNA: TGTGCCAGCAGCGTAGATAGGGACCAGACCTACGAGCAGTACTTC.

This chain links TRBV5-5 with TRBJ2-7; D is unresolved. V dropped 2 bases and J dropped 2 bases, with 11 bases sitting between them. The CDR3 totals 14 residues. Germline loops: CDR1 SGHKS, CDR2 YYEKEE (reference sequence). The CDR3 loop is CASSLGRLTYEQYF. The CDR3 nucleotides are TGTGCCAGCAGCTTAGGACGGTTGACCTACGAGCAGTACTTC. Supplemented by reference TRBV5-5 and TRBJ2-7, the full variable domain reads DAGVTQSPTHLIKTRGQQVTLRCSPISGHKSVSWYQQVLGQGPQFIFQYYEKEERGRGNFPDRFSARQFPNYSSELNVNALLLGDSALYLCASSLGRLTYEQYFGPGTRLTVT.

The J gene is TRBJ2-7, the V gene TRBV6-5, with D maybe TRBD2 (6 bases). Germline CDR1 is MNHEY and CDR2 is SVGAGI. V lost 0 bases and J lost 1, with 13 bases in between. This CDR3 is built from 16 residues. The CDR3 protein is CASSYSWGRQSYEQYF. In DNA, the CDR3 is TGTGCCAGCAGTTACTCATGGGGGAGGCAATCCTACGAGCAGTACTTC.

The chain links TRBV4-3 to TRBJ2-7, with D tentatively TRBD2 (6 bases). The ends were cut back, 4 bases at V and 5 bases at J, with 15 bases in the middle. The germline gives CDR1 LGHNA, CDR2 YSLEER. This CDR3 region has 14 residues. This CDR3 reads CASSLRLDYDEQYF. The CDR3 DNA reads TGCGCCAGCAGCCTTCGGTTGGACTACGACGAGCAGTACTTC.

CDR3 region: CASSLVGTSSYEQYF. DNA of the CDR3: TGTGCCAGCAGCTTAGTAGGGACATCCTCCTACGAGCAGTACTTC. This rearrangement joins TRBV7-8 to TRBJ2-7; D perhaps matches TRBD1 (6 bases). Trimming cost V 1 base and J 0 bases, with 10 bases left between them. The CDR3 contains 15 residues. Germline-derived CDR1 and CDR2 are SGHVS and FQNEAQ.

The rearrangement uses TRBV4-1 and TRBJ2-3; 8 positions agree with TRBD2. V was pared by 6 bases and J by 1 base, with 9 bases of the junction left unmatched. This CDR3 has 16 amino acids. From germline, CDR1 is MGHRA and CDR2 YSYEKL. The CDR3: CASSSRAAGGTDTQYF. The CDR3 bases are TGCGCCAGCAGTTCCCGGGCAGCGGGGGGCACAGATACGCAGTATTTT.

The chain is built from TRBV12-5 and TRBJ2-3; D ambiguous. Germline assignment: CDR1 LGHNT and CDR2 FRNRAP. The CDR3 is 14 amino acids. Trimming took 3 bases from V and 4 from J, leaving 11 bases between them. As DNA, the CDR3 is TGTGCTAGTGGTTTCTCGGTGGACCCAGATACGCAGTATTTT. Translated, it gives CASGFSVDPDTQYF. Using reference TRBV12-5 and TRBJ2-3 for the parts outside the CDR3, the full variable domain is DARVTQTPRHKVTEMGQEVTMRCQPILGHNTVFWYRQTMMQGLELLAYFRNRAPLDDSGMPKDRFSAEMPDATLATLKIQPSEPRDSAVYFCASGFSVDPDTQYFGPGTRLTVL.

The chain links TRBV2 to TRBJ1-1, with 8 bases lining up with TRBD1. CDR3 length: 15 amino acids. The junction had 9 bases not matched to a gene; V was cut back by 6 bases and J by 3 bases. Germline lookup yields CDR1 SNHLY and CDR2 FYNNEI. The DNA of the CDR3 is TGTGCCAGCAGGTATCGACAGGGGAAAGACACTGAAGCTTTCTTT. The encoded protein is CASRYRQGKDTEAFF.

V usage is TRBV5-1 and J usage is TRBJ1-2; D gene unclear. The germline V gene encodes CDR1 SGHRS and CDR2 YFSETQ. Trimming took off 4 bases at V and 7 bases at J, with 14 bases between the two ends. The CDR3 length is 13 residues. For the CDR3, the DNA is TGCGCCAGCAGCCCTGCCCCCGGGAGTGGCTACACCTTC. Translating it yields CASSPAPGSGYTF.

This chain connects TRBV7-2 to TRBJ2-3, with TRBD2 matching over 9 bases. Germline assignment: CDR1 SGHTA and CDR2 FQGNSA. CDR3 length equals 16 residues. The ends lost 6 bases at V and 5 bases at J; junction bases unmatched: 12. CDR3 coding DNA: TGTGCCAGCAGTTTCATAGTAGCGGGAGTGAAAGATACGCAGTATTTT. Translating it yields CASSFIVAGVKDTQYF.

The genes are TRBV5-1 and TRBJ1-1; weak D call: TRBD1 (5 bases). Trimming removed 1 base from V and 0 bases from J, with 10 bases in between. This CDR3 is 15 amino acids long. Looked up from germline, CDR1 is SGHRS and CDR2 is YFSETQ. CDR3 nucleotides: TGCGCCAGCAGCTTGAATTGGGGCATGAACACTGAAGCTTTCTTT. Protein sequence: CASSLNWGMNTEAFF.

J is TRBJ1-5 and V is TRBV5-5; D perhaps matches TRBD1 (5 bases). The germline gives CDR1 SGHKS, CDR2 YYEKEE (reference sequence). The V end was cut by 4 bases, the J end by 4 bases, with 24 bases between. The CDR3 runs 18 residues. The DNA of the CDR3 is TGTGCCAGCAGCGCAGGGACGGGGATTGAAGCCAGTAATCAGCCCCAGCATTTT. This sequence encodes CASSAGTGIEASNQPQHF. Together with reference TRBV5-5 and TRBJ1-5, the CDR3 gives the full variable domain: DAGVTQSPTHLIKTRGQQVTLRCSPISGHKSVSWYQQVLGQGPQFIFQYYEKEERGRGNFPDRFSARQFPNYSSELNVNALLLGDSALYLCASSAGTGIEASNQPQHFGDGTRLSIL.

This chain links TRBV2 with TRBJ1-2; 8 bases fit TRBD1. Trimming at V came to 7 bases and at J to 8 bases, leaving 6 bases not matched to a gene. Germline CDR1 and CDR2: SNHLY and FYNNEI. The CDR3 is made up of 12 amino acids. CDR3 in DNA: TGTGCCAGCACTTGGTCAGGGGGCGGCTACACCTTC. It is translated as CASTWSGGGYTF.

The chain recombines TRBV27 with TRBJ2-7; 7 nucleotides line up with TRBD1. Germline CDR1 reads MNHEY; CDR2 reads SMNVEV (reference sequence). J was trimmed by 4 bases and V by 0 bases; bases with no gene match: 12. The CDR3 has 17 amino acids. Here the CDR3 reads CASSLSQQGPHLYEQYF. CDR3 DNA: TGTGCCAGCAGTTTATCCCAACAGGGGCCCCACCTTTACGAGCAGTACTTC.

This clone was detected only once. The V and J genes are TRBV5-1 and TRBJ2-1; D gene uncertain. This CDR3 has 13 residues. The ends were cut back, 4 bases at V and 8 bases at J, with 13 bases in the middle. In germline, CDR1 is SGHRS, CDR2 YFSETQ. The CDR3 DNA follows: TGCGCCAGCAGCCCAGTAGGTGTCGATGAGCAGTTCTTC. It yields the protein CASSPVGVDEQFF.

This sequence joins TRBV30 and TRBJ2-3; D assignment may be TRBD1 or TRBD2 (6 bases each). This CDR3 is built from 15 residues. Looked up from germline, CDR1 is GTSNPN and CDR2 is SVGIG (reference sequence). Trimming left V 3 bases short and J 2 bases short, with 15 bases between. The CDR3 here is CAWSPGVAVTDTQYF. For the CDR3, the DNA is TGTGCCTGGAGCCCAGGGGTAGCGGTCACAGATACGCAGTATTTT.

The chain has TRBV5-6 and TRBJ2-2, with 9 bases that match TRBD1. Germline lookup yields CDR1 SGHDT and CDR2 YYEEEE. V lost 4 bases, J lost 6 bases, and 7 bases stayed unmatched. The CDR3 has 15 amino acids. The CDR3, as DNA: TGTGCCAGCAGCCCTACAGGGGGCGCATCCGGGGAGCTGTTTTTT. Translation gives CASSPTGGASGELFF.